The next 25 T cell receptor beta chains were all read from a single sample in a study of T cells after yellow fever vaccination. Using its own MiXCR run on the 5' RACE reads, TCRdb lists one record per CDR3 protein. The sample contains approximately 450,000 distinct CDR3 sequences, 18% of which appear only once. Here the sequenced sample was PBMCs, taken before the yellow fever booster vaccination. The receptors were sampled from a man between 18 and 35 years old who received the YFV17D yellow fever vaccine.

The V gene is TRBV12-3 or TRBV12-4, the J gene TRBJ1-1, with a weak D call TRBD1 (6 bases). The CDR3 has 14 residues. V dropped 2 bases and J dropped 0 bases, with 7 bases sitting between them. As DNA, the CDR3 is TGTGCCAGCAGTTTAAACAGGGTGAACACTGAAGCTTTCTTT. Amino acids: CASSLNRVNTEAFF.

This clonotype was seen only a few times. The chain carries TRBV6-2 or TRBV6-3 and TRBJ2-1; D tentatively reads TRBD1 or TRBD2 (5 bases each). V was shortened by 5 bases and J by 2 bases, with 13 bases between the two germline ends. The germline gives CDR1 MNHEY, CDR2 SVGEGT. CDR3 length equals 15 residues. The CDR3 here is CASSPWDVAYNEQFF. The DNA for the CDR3 is TGTGCCAGCAGTCCCTGGGACGTGGCCTACAATGAGCAGTTCTTC.

The V call is TRBV7-9, the J call TRBJ2-3; D is possibly TRBD2 (5 bases). V was clipped by 2 bases and J by 1 base, with 10 bases between them. This CDR3 spans 15 amino acids. The germline CDR1 and CDR2 sequences are SEHNR and FQNEAQ (reference sequence). The CDR3 sequence is CASSLTTRGTDTQYF. The DNA for the CDR3 is TGTGCCAGCAGCTTAACCACTAGAGGCACAGATACGCAGTATTTT.

The chain uses TRBV12-3 or TRBV12-4 and TRBJ1-2, with D unclear. Trimming left V 5 bases short and J 6 bases short, with 16 bases between. The CDR3 covers 14 residues. The CDR3 bases are TGTGCCAGCAGTCCCGGACCTCCCGGGGATGGCTACACCTTC. Translated: CASSPGPPGDGYTF.

This clonotype was detected only a few times. The CDR3 region is CASSHQPVGIMNTEAFF. The CDR3 DNA follows: TGTGCCAGCAGCCACCAACCTGTGGGAATTATGAACACTGAAGCTTTCTTT. This chain connects TRBV4-2 to TRBJ1-1; D not resolved. Trimming pared 3 bases from V and 0 bases from J, leaving 17 bases between. This CDR3 has 17 amino acids. From germline, CDR1 is LGHNA and CDR2 YNFKEQ.

J is TRBJ2-5 and V is TRBV6-5, with D possibly being TRBD1 (8 bases). V lost 6 bases and J 1 base, leaving 21 bases between the germline ends. CDR1 is MNHEY, CDR2 SVGAGI, per germline. The CDR3 consists of 17 residues. CDR3 in DNA: TGTGCCAGCAGACAGGGGGGCACGGGGGGCGTCCAAGAGACCCAGTACTTC. Translated: CASRQGGTGGVQETQYF.

In regard to this clonotype: Mismatch with germline at one junction end may stem from a read error. The chain joins TRBV7-2 to TRBJ1-1; no clear D gene. Germline-derived CDR1 and CDR2 are SGHTA and FQGNSA. The CDR3 totals 12 residues. This chain's CDR3 is CAISLYGTEAFF. CDR3 DNA sequence: TGTGCCATCAGCTTATATGGCACTGAAGCTTTCTTT.

This clonotype was seen at least ten times. The chain links TRBV7-9 to TRBJ2-1; D possibly corresponds to TRBD2 (5 bases). Trimming pared 4 bases from V and 0 bases from J, leaving 10 bases between. Germline V gene lookup returns CDR1 SEHNR and CDR2 FQNEAQ (reference sequence). This CDR3 region has 15 residues. The DNA for the CDR3 is TGTGCCAGCAGCTCCCCCGGAGGCTCCTACAATGAGCAGTTCTTC. This sequence encodes CASSSPGGSYNEQFF.

This clonotype was seen more than once but under ten times. This chain links TRBV5-5 with TRBJ1-2, with unresolved D. The CDR3 covers 13 residues. V gave up 7 bases and J gave up 1 base, with 11 bases separating them. In germline, CDR1 is SGHKS, CDR2 YYEKEE (reference sequence). CDR3 DNA sequence: TGTGCCAGCGGGGTATCACTTAACTATGGCTACACCTTC. Its translation is CASGVSLNYGYTF.

V usage is TRBV5-1 and J usage is TRBJ1-1; D perhaps matches TRBD1 (5 bases). Per the germline V gene, CDR1 is SGHRS and CDR2 is YFSETQ. The CDR3 loop spans 13 amino acids. Trimming removed 4 bases at V and 1 base at J, with 8 bases between. The CDR3 DNA sequence: TGCGCCAGCAGCAAAGGGGAGAACACTGAAGCTTTCTTT. This codes for CASSKGENTEAFF.

This clonotype was recorded once. The chain employs TRBV6-2 or TRBV6-3 and TRBJ2-3; possibly TRBD2 for D (6 bases). Trimming removed 0 bases from V and 5 bases from J, with 15 bases in between. The CDR3 sequence is 16 residues long. Looked up from germline, CDR1 is MNHEY and CDR2 is SVGEGT. In DNA, the CDR3 is TGTGCCAGCAGTTACTCGACGGAGGGTACGAAAGATACGCAGTATTTT. As protein: CASSYSTEGTKDTQYF.

This clonotype came up a few times. The chain employs TRBV5-1 and TRBJ1-4; the match to TRBD1 covers 9 bases. The J segment lost 7 bases and the V segment lost 4 bases, leaving 8 bases of the junction unmatched. This CDR3 contains 15 residues. Germline CDR1 SGHRS, CDR2 YFSETQ. The CDR3 region has the DNA TGCGCCAGCAGCAGCTCGGGACAGGGCGGTGAAAAACTGTTTTTT. This translates into CASSSSGQGGEKLFF.

The sample holds a few counts of this clonotype. The rearrangement joins TRBV10-3 to TRBJ1-5; D is uncertain. This CDR3 contains 13 residues. Trimming stripped 8 bases from V and 7 bases from J, with 15 bases between. Germline V gene sequence: CDR1 ENHRY, CDR2 SYGVKD. Here the CDR3 reads CAIGRSTEQPQHF. CDR3 coding DNA: TGTGCCATCGGCCGGTCTACAGAACAGCCCCAGCATTTT.

A few counts support this clonotype. The DNA for the CDR3 is TGTGCCAGCAGCTTAGATGTCTCTCCAGATACGCAGTATTTT. Its translation is CASSLDVSPDTQYF. The V gene is TRBV7-2, the J gene TRBJ2-3; no firm D call. The CDR3 has 14 residues. V gave up 1 base and J gave up 4 bases, with 9 bases separating them. Germline values: CDR1 SGHTA, CDR2 FQGNSA.

The rearrangement joins TRBV10-3 to TRBJ2-5; D tentatively reads TRBD1 or TRBD2 (5 bases each). This CDR3 comprises 13 residues. CDR1 is ENHRY and CDR2 is SYGVKD in the germline V gene. The V gene lost 7 bases and the J gene lost 1 base, with 10 bases spanning the gap. Here the CDR3 reads CAIKGTAQETQYF. CDR3 in DNA: TGTGCCATCAAGGGGACGGCCCAAGAGACCCAGTACTTC.

This clonotype was observed a handful of times. J is TRBJ1-5 and V is TRBV12-3 or TRBV12-4; TRBD1 might be the D (5 bases). This CDR3 is built from 15 residues. V lost 4 bases to trimming and J lost 4 bases, with 14 bases between them. CDR3 sequence: CASSSGGNENQPQHF. CDR3 DNA sequence: TGTGCCAGCAGTTCGGGGGGGAACGAAAATCAGCCCCAGCATTTT.

This clonotype was seen a few times. The CDR3, as DNA: TGTGCCAGCAGAGCTACTAGCGGGGGGGTCTCCTACGAGCAGTACTTC. It translates to CASRATSGGVSYEQYF. The chain recombines TRBV7-2 with TRBJ2-7; 13 positions agree with TRBD2. This CDR3 spans 16 amino acids. CDR1 is SGHTA, CDR2 FQGNSA, per germline. The trim removed 6 bases at V and 0 bases at J, leaving 5 bases unmatched.

There are a few counts of this clonotype. This chain uses TRBV5-1 with TRBJ2-1; 7 bases are a match to TRBD1. V shed 8 bases, J shed 4 bases, and the junction held 9 bases outside the gene matches. The CDR3 contains 14 residues. Germline CDR1 is SGHRS and CDR2 is YFSETQ. The CDR3 loop is CASTTGTAYNEQFF. Written as DNA, the CDR3 is TGCGCCAGTACTACCGGGACAGCTTACAATGAGCAGTTCTTC.

This clonotype was counted ten times or more. This chain connects TRBV18 to TRBJ2-7; a possible D gene is TRBD1 (6 bases). The V and J ends lost 5 bases and 2 bases respectively, with 13 bases between them. CDR3 length: 14 residues. Germline V gene data show CDR1 as KGHSH and CDR2 as LQKENI. The CDR3 reads CASSEKQGPYEQYV. CDR3 in DNA: TGTGCCAGCTCAGAAAAACAGGGCCCCTACGAGCAGTACGTC.

The sample holds a few counts of this clonotype. The gene calls are TRBV4-2 and TRBJ1-1; no definite D call. The germline V and J ends were trimmed by 1 base and 6 bases, with 9 bases remaining between them. Germline loops: CDR1 LGHNA, CDR2 YNFKEQ. CDR3 length: 13 amino acids. The CDR3 region is CASSQGQRPEAFF. The CDR3 DNA reads TGTGCCAGCAGCCAAGGTCAGAGGCCTGAAGCTTTCTTT.

This clonotype was recorded a few times. The rearrangement uses TRBV6-2 or TRBV6-3 and TRBJ1-5; D is possibly TRBD1 (6 bases). The CDR3 has 14 amino acids. V was trimmed by 6 bases and J by 5 bases, leaving 14 bases between them. Germline V gives CDR1 MNHEY, CDR2 SVGEGT. The CDR3 reads CASSLRGADQPQHF. In DNA, the CDR3 is TGTGCCAGCAGCCTCCGGGGGGCGGATCAGCCCCAGCATTTT.

The chain joins TRBV29-1 to TRBJ1-1, with D unclear. There are 13 residues in the CDR3. Germline V gene data show CDR1 as SQVTM and CDR2 as ANQGSEA. V lost 2 bases, J lost 8 bases, and 15 bases lay in between. CDR3 nucleotides: TGCAGCGTTGAATGGGCGGCGCGTGACGAAGCTTTCTTT. Encoded protein: CSVEWAARDEAFF.

V gene TRBV18 combines with J gene TRBJ1-5; 11 bases align to TRBD1. The CDR3 contains 17 residues. Germline V gene lookup returns CDR1 KGHSH and CDR2 LQKENI. Trimming cost V 3 bases and J 13 bases; bases outside gene matches: 17. The CDR3 spells CASSPTETGTGGNEQHF. CDR3 in DNA: TGTGCCAGCTCACCGACTGAAACCGGGACAGGGGGGAATGAGCAGCATTTT.

The chain uses TRBV5-1 and TRBJ2-7; 7 bases fit TRBD1. V lost 3 bases and J lost 3; bases outside the gene matches: 6. The CDR3 is 14 amino acids. Germline V gene sequence: CDR1 SGHRS, CDR2 YFSETQ. CDR3 bases: TGCGCCAGCAGCTCGGACAGGCCGTTCTACGAGCAGTACTTC. Translating gives CASSSDRPFYEQYF.

This clonotype has only a few counts. The V gene is TRBV18, the J gene TRBJ2-3; 7 positions match TRBD1. The CDR3 covers 13 residues. With 3 bases clipped from V and 3 bases from J, the junction kept 0 bases outside the gene matches. In germline, CDR1 is KGHSH, CDR2 LQKENI. The chain's CDR3 is CASSPGQTDTQYF. CDR3 nucleotides: TGTGCCAGCTCACCGGGACAGACAGATACGCAGTATTTT.